The sequence of this TCR beta chain was determined in a study of T-cell reconstitution after alpha-beta-depleted transplantation in children. General study findings and limits: From newly produced T cells came most of the T-cell counts and diversity one year after transplant. Several hundred rapidly expanded clones from non-depleted graft cells reportedly supplied alpha-beta T cells about two months post-transplant. It was surviving recipient T cells and thymic progenitors that gave some patients high TCRbeta diversity at day 60.

This clonotype was seen repeatedly, ten times or more. What it recognizes is unknown. The TCRbeta library incorporated unique molecular identifiers. TCRdb re-called the PCR reads with MiXCR, one entry per CDR3 protein. The table shows around 600,000 distinct CDR3 sequences, with 23% occurring only once. The source was PBMCs, mostly from graft donor cells, collected 360 days after TCRalphabeta/CD19-depleted stem cell transplant. The source of this sequence is a boy under three years old who had a stem cell transplant for acute myeloid leukemia, so the T cells may come from the graft donor.

CDR3 sequence: CASRTGLASGELFF. The CDR3 DNA sequence: TGTGCCAGCAGGACAGGACTAGCCAGCGGGGAGCTGTTTTTT. This chain joins TRBV13 and TRBJ2-2; 8 bases line up with TRBD2. Trimming cost V 6 bases and J 7 bases; bases outside gene matches: 7. The germline gives CDR1 PRHDT, CDR2 FYEKMQ (reference sequence). CDR3 length: 14 amino acids.